Listed below are T cell receptor beta chains from one sample, sequenced in a study of spatial heterogeneity in lung cancer. TCRdb reanalysed the 5' RACE reads using MiXCR and keeps one entry per CDR3 protein. The sample consists of more than 60,000 distinct CDR3 sequences, about 6.6% of them appearing once. Sample: PBMCs, taken at surgery. These receptors all come from a female donor with early-stage non-small cell lung cancer. CDR3s include the opening cysteine and the closing phenylalanine or tryptophan. Fields, in order: V gene, J gene, clone size, D gene, CDR3 protein, CDR3 DNA. The D gene is left open where the match is weak. Only some rows state a clone size, as once, few, many or a class for expanded clones.

TRBV5-4,TRBJ2-3,many,.,CASSLEVLSDTQYF,TGTGCCAGCAGCTTGGAGGTGCTGTCAGATACGCAGTATTTT
TRBV9,TRBJ2-3,.,.,CASSVVSASTDTQYF,TGTGCCAGCAGCGTAGTGAGCGCGAGCACAGATACGCAGTATTTT
TRBV20-1,TRBJ2-3,few,TRBD2,CSARDLLAGGHGDTQYF,TGCAGTGCTAGAGATCTCCTAGCGGGAGGCCATGGGGATACGCAGTATTTT
TRBV27,TRBJ1-2,few,.,CASSPDKFYGYTF,TGTGCCAGCAGCCCGGACAAGTTCTATGGCTACACCTTC
TRBV12-3/TRBV12-4,TRBJ1-5,many,.,CASILGTSGAPGNQPQHF,TGTGCCAGCATCCTGGGGACTTCAGGTGCCCCGGGAAATCAGCCCCAGCATTTT
TRBV6-1,TRBJ2-7,many,.,CASWAPGEQYF,TGTGCCAGCTGGGCCCCCGGGGAGCAGTACTTC
TRBV6-6,TRBJ2-7,few,.,CASSYQQKAGEQYF,TGTGCCAGCAGTTACCAACAGAAGGCGGGGGAGCAGTACTTC
TRBV20-1,TRBJ1-1,many,.,CSAGQLNTEAFF,TGCAGTGCTGGCCAGCTCAACACTGAAGCTTTCTTT
TRBV12-3/TRBV12-4,TRBJ1-4,many,.,CASSFNEKLFF,TGTGCCAGCAGTTTTAATGAAAAACTGTTTTTT
TRBV5-1,TRBJ2-3,many,TRBD1,CASSLAVDRVADTQYF,TGCGCCAGCAGCTTGGCCGTAGACAGGGTAGCGGATACGCAGTATTTT